Each of the 24 T cell receptor beta chains below was sequenced from the same sample in a study of T cells in Graves' hyperthyroidism and ophthalmopathy. TCR beta CDR3 regions were amplified from RNA. HTBI primers were employed in a first-round RT-PCR of the TCR CDR3. TCRdb used MiXCR to reprocess the multiplex PCR reads, holding one entry per CDR3 protein. The sample contains under 350,000 distinct CDR3 sequences, 15% to 20% of which appear only once. The sequencing input was blood. The receptors here all came from a woman in her 50s with Graves' hyperthyroidism.

This clonotype was detected many times. This chain joins TRBV6-1 and TRBJ2-7, with D tentatively TRBD1 (5 bases). Trimming removed 5 bases from V and 4 bases from J, with 9 bases in between. Germline V gene lookup returns CDR1 MNHNS and CDR2 SASEGT. The CDR3 extends over 12 amino acids. The CDR3 sequence is CASSSTAYEQYV. The DNA of the CDR3 is TGTGCCAGCAGTTCGACAGCTTACGAGCAGTACGTC.

In this sample, this clonotype turned up a few times. The V call is TRBV5-1, the J call TRBJ1-5; D may be TRBD1 (5 bases). Germline V lookup: CDR1 SGHRS, CDR2 YFSETQ. There are 14 residues in the CDR3. The V end lost 3 bases, the J end lost 7 bases, and 14 bases lay between the germline ends. The CDR3 nucleotides are TGCGCCAGCAGCTCGGGCGGGGGAGACCAGCCCCAGCATTTT. Protein sequence: CASSSGGGDQPQHF.

This clonotype was recorded many times. The chain recombines TRBV27 with TRBJ2-1; 7 bases are shared with TRBD2. The CDR3 consists of 16 residues. The ends lost 6 bases at V and 3 bases at J; junction bases unmatched: 11. CDR1 and CDR2 (germline): MNHEY, SMNVEV (reference sequence). The CDR3 spells CASSDGASGYYNEQFF. For the CDR3, the DNA is TGTGCCAGCAGCGACGGGGCTAGCGGATACTACAATGAGCAGTTCTTC.

The chain combines TRBV2 with TRBJ2-2; D is ambiguous. Trimming left V 3 bases short and J 0 bases short, with 14 bases between. Germline V gives CDR1 SNHLY, CDR2 FYNNEI. The length of the CDR3 is 17 residues. This CDR3 reads CASSDLVRTSNTGELFF. The CDR3 DNA sequence: TGTGCCAGCAGTGATCTTGTGCGAACATCGAACACCGGGGAGCTGTTTTTT.

The chain has TRBV12-3 or TRBV12-4 and TRBJ1-6; 8 nucleotides match TRBD1. The CDR3 sequence is 19 residues long. The trim removed 3 bases at V and 3 bases at J, leaving 13 bases unmatched. DNA of the CDR3: TGTGCCAGCAGTTTGGTATTCGGGGCAGGGGGCTACTATAATTCACCCCTCCACTTT. It specifies CASSLVFGAGGYYNSPLHF.

V usage is TRBV20-1 and J usage is TRBJ2-3, with a tentative D call TRBD2 (6 bases). Germline CDR1 DFQATT, CDR2 SNEGSKA (reference sequence). V dropped 7 bases and J dropped 11 bases, with 28 bases sitting between them. The CDR3 loop spans 15 amino acids. The DNA of the CDR3 is TGCAGTGTATCTGGTACGGGACTTGGTACGTTCGTGCAGTATTTT. The encoded protein is CSVSGTGLGTFVQYF.

This clonotype was seen a few times. The DNA of the CDR3 is TGTGCCACCAGTGATGAGCAGGGAGCCGGTGGCACCGGGGAGCTGTTTTTT. It translates to CATSDEQGAGGTGELFF. The chain links TRBV24-1 to TRBJ2-2, with D tentatively TRBD1 or TRBD2 (5 bases each). V lost 3 bases and J lost 4, with 17 bases in between. The length of the CDR3 is 17 residues. Germline V CDR1 and CDR2: KGHDR, SFDVKD.

This clonotype was observed many times. V is TRBV5-1 and J is TRBJ1-1, with D uncertain. The V end lost 6 bases, the J end lost 0 bases, and 9 bases lay between the germline ends. CDR3 size: 13 residues. Germline CDR1 and CDR2: SGHRS and YFSETQ. The CDR3 is CASTFGVNTEAFF. For the CDR3, the DNA is TGCGCCAGCACCTTTGGGGTGAACACTGAAGCTTTCTTT.

The chain links TRBV24-1 to TRBJ2-2, with D unclear. The V end lost 7 bases, the J end lost 4 bases, and 12 bases lay between the germline ends. CDR1 is KGHDR and CDR2 is SFDVKD in the germline V gene. CDR3 length equals 14 residues. The CDR3 region has the DNA TGTGCCACCAGGGGCAGCTCAGGCACCGGGGAGCTGTTTTTT. Translated, it gives CATRGSSGTGELFF.

This clonotype was seen a few times. The chain carries TRBV5-5 and TRBJ2-1, with a possible D match to TRBD2 (5 bases). This CDR3 region has 16 residues. V was cut by 0 bases and J by 6 bases, with 16 bases left in between. Germline lookup yields CDR1 SGHKS and CDR2 YYEKEE (reference sequence). The CDR3 loop reads CASSLDRGSSLNEQFF. The CDR3 bases are TGTGCCAGCAGCTTGGATCGGGGATCCTCCCTCAATGAGCAGTTCTTC.

This clonotype was seen many times. The V call is TRBV6-1, the J call TRBJ1-6, with 7 bases identical to TRBD1. In germline, CDR1 is MNHNS, CDR2 SASEGT. This CDR3 is built from 14 residues. Unmatched junction bases numbered 0, after V lost 2 bases and J lost 5 bases. The CDR3 region has the DNA TGTGCCAGCAGTGAAAGGGGGCATAATTCACCCCTCCACTTT. It translates to CASSERGHNSPLHF.

This clonotype was picked up a small number of times. The rearrangement uses TRBV10-1 and TRBJ2-5; the D is unclear. V was cut by 3 bases and J by 3 bases, with 11 bases left in between. Germline CDR1 reads WNHNN; CDR2 reads SYGVQD (reference sequence). The CDR3 sequence is 14 residues long. The CDR3 protein is CASSETMVKETQYF. Here the CDR3 DNA reads TGCGCCAGCAGTGAAACCATGGTAAAAGAGACCCAGTACTTC.

This clonotype was seen many times. J is TRBJ1-1 and V is TRBV18, with unresolved D. V was shortened by 2 bases and J by 8 bases, with 9 bases between the two germline ends. The CDR3 is made up of 12 amino acids. Germline CDR1 and CDR2: KGHSH and LQKENI. CDR3 sequence: CASSPMTDEAFF. CDR3 in DNA: TGTGCCAGCTCACCAATGACGGACGAAGCTTTCTTT.

The chain employs TRBV19 and TRBJ2-1; D is unresolved. The V and J ends lost 3 bases and 3 bases respectively, with 12 bases between them. Looked up from germline, CDR1 is LNHDA and CDR2 is SQIVND (reference sequence). The CDR3 is 15 amino acids. CDR3 nucleotides: TGTGCCAGTAGTATCGGACGACCAGGCTACAATGAGCAGTTCTTC. Amino acids: CASSIGRPGYNEQFF.

The chain recombines TRBV7-9 with TRBJ1-1; 7 bases map to TRBD1. CDR1 and CDR2 (germline): SEHNR, FQNEAQ (reference sequence). The V segment lost 5 bases and the J segment 5 bases; nucleotides outside the gene matches: 5. The CDR3 has 13 residues. The CDR3 DNA reads TGTGCCAGCAGCGACCAGGGGGGGACTGAAGCTTTCTTT. Translation: CASSDQGGTEAFF.

This clonotype was detected many times. This chain links TRBV28 with TRBJ2-7, with TRBD1 matching over 9 bases. The germline CDR1 and CDR2 sequences are MDHEN and SYDVKM. The V segment lost 6 bases and the J segment 2 bases; nucleotides outside the gene matches: 5. The CDR3 sequence is 14 residues long. CDR3 coding DNA: TGTGCCAGCAGAACGGGACAGGGCACCTACGAGCAGTACTTC. It specifies CASRTGQGTYEQYF.

This clonotype was observed a few times. CDR3 coding DNA: TGTGCCAGTAGTATCCCGGGGCCAGTCCTCTACAATGAGCAGTTCTTC. It specifies CASSIPGPVLYNEQFF. The rearrangement uses TRBV19 and TRBJ2-1; either TRBD1 or TRBD2 may fit D (5 bases each). The V end was cut by 3 bases, the J end by 3 bases, with 15 bases between. The germline gives CDR1 LNHDA, CDR2 SQIVND (reference sequence). The CDR3 is 16 residues long.

Notes on this clonotype: This sequence may be a read error, since a much larger clone differs from it by one base. The chain uses TRBV2 and TRBJ2-5; 8 positions agree with TRBD2. This CDR3 comprises 14 residues. Germline lookup yields CDR1 SNHLY and CDR2 FYNNEI. V shed 7 bases and J 3 bases; nucleotides not matched to a gene: 7. CDR3 DNA: TGTGCCAGCATTCGAAGCGGGGGAAAAGAGACCCAGTACTTC. Translation gives CASIRSGGKETQYF.

In this sample, this clonotype turned up a few times. V is TRBV9 and J is TRBJ2-1; 10 bases are shared with TRBD2. V gave up 3 bases and J gave up 5 bases; unmatched junction bases: 5. CDR1 and CDR2 (germline): SGDLS, YYNGEE. The length of the CDR3 is 15 residues. CDR3 sequence: CASSAGTSADNEQFF. Here the CDR3 DNA reads TGTGCCAGCAGCGCCGGGACTAGCGCCGACAATGAGCAGTTCTTC.

V and J are TRBV9 and TRBJ1-4; a possible D gene is TRBD1 (5 bases). The CDR3 runs to 15 residues. From germline, CDR1 is SGDLS and CDR2 YYNGEE. V was pared by 2 bases and J by 6 bases, with 14 bases between. CDR3 DNA sequence: TGTGCCAGCAGCGTCTGGGGCTCGGTGGATGAAAAACTGTTTTTT. Protein: CASSVWGSVDEKLFF.

This clonotype was seen at least ten times. This chain links TRBV30 with TRBJ2-5, with D possibly matching TRBD2 (5 bases). This CDR3 is 16 amino acids long. Germline assignment: CDR1 GTSNPN and CDR2 SVGIG (reference sequence). With 4 bases removed from V and 1 base from J, the gap between germline ends came to 19 bases. The CDR3 protein is CAWKGFRFGGQETQYF. CDR3 nucleotide sequence: TGTGCCTGGAAGGGATTTAGGTTCGGAGGCCAAGAGACCCAGTACTTC. Full variable domain (missing parts from reference TRBV30 and TRBJ2-5): SQTIHQWPATLVQPVGSPLSLECTVEGTSNPNLYWYRQAAGRGLQLLFYSVGIGQISSEVPQNLSASRPQDRQFILSSKKLLLSDSGFYLCAWKGFRFGGQETQYFGPGTRLLVL.

The chain joins TRBV4-1 to TRBJ1-4; D gene ambiguous. Germline-derived CDR1 and CDR2 are MGHRA and YSYEKL. V shed 6 bases and J shed 4 bases, with 15 bases lying between them. The CDR3 is made up of 15 amino acids. In nucleotides, the CDR3 is TGCGCCAGCAGTCGGCCGTTCCGAGATAATGAAAAACTGTTTTTT. Translated: CASSRPFRDNEKLFF.

This clonotype was picked up many times. This rearrangement joins TRBV7-9 to TRBJ1-1, with a weak D call TRBD1 (5 bases). Germline values: CDR1 SEHNR, CDR2 FQNEAQ (reference sequence). Trimming shortened V by 0 bases and J by 0 bases, and 14 bases separated the two germline ends. The CDR3 is 17 residues long. The CDR3 loop reads CASSLAEGKGLNTEAFF. CDR3 sequence (DNA): TGTGCCAGCAGCTTAGCCGAGGGAAAGGGGCTGAACACTGAAGCTTTCTTT.

The CDR3 DNA follows: TGTGCCAGCAGTGAGGGGCAGAACCTTTCCTACGAGCAGTACGTC. The encoded protein is CASSEGQNLSYEQYV. The chain employs TRBV6-1 and TRBJ2-7; a possible D gene is TRBD1 (5 bases). There are 15 residues in the CDR3. V shed 3 bases and J shed 1 base, with 13 bases lying between them. Germline V gives CDR1 MNHNS, CDR2 SASEGT.